This entry is about one T cell receptor beta chain. The target of this receptor is not known. Per-base quality was not reported, and no clone a single base away is much larger than it. The data are from a study of T cell responses to AZD1222 COVID-19 vaccine (dated by TCRdb to the early 2020s). Regarding the research as a whole: AZD1222 recipients with second doses at about 4 weeks or about 12 weeks were pooled, because spike-specific TCR depth and breadth did not differ between schedules. A total of 230 to 250 trial participants underwent TCR sequencing, of whom 200 to 220 had received two doses of AZD1222 and about 26 had received two doses of the MenACWY control vaccine. Trial participants were enrolled by age into subgroups of 18-55, 56-69 and 70-plus years, and about 150, 27 and 61 TCR-sequenced participants, respectively, were included in these subgroups.

V loses 8 bases at its end and J loses 1 base; junction bases beyond the gene matches: 12. The CDR3, cysteine through phenylalanine, is 16 amino acids long. Just the 48-base CDR3 DNA is kept, in frame starting at base 1. The germline V gene encodes CDR1 SQVTM and CDR2 ANQGSEA. On the study overall, not on this receptor specifically: The whole spike protein was spanned by vaccine-associated CD4 TCRs, and dominant responses were seen in regions 160-218 and 743-854. Most participants were white British and females outnumbered males, and the authors suggested that clonal diversity may have been underestimated. No day 14 peak-response samples were available, so repertoires were characterized only after the peak T cell response. In the small 56-69-year group, the increase in depth fell short of significance, most likely because of low power. Conclusions about previously exposed vaccinees were limited because only six AZD1222 recipients were SARS-CoV-2 seropositive at baseline. Spike-specific TCR breadth and depth rose significantly after two AZD1222 doses compared with day 0 and with MenACWY recipients. Reportedly, close to half of the unique spike-specific TCRs recognized epitopes lying outside the regions that are mutated in the B.1.351 and B.1.1.7 variants.

The CDR3 regions of human TCRbeta chains were subjected to immunosequencing. In the authors' own workflow: Repertoire TCRs were matched against a reference library of SARS-CoV-2-specific TCRs generated with the MIRA antigen-specificity platform. Breadth was defined as the fraction of unique TCRs that were SARS-CoV-2-associated. Depth was defined as the fraction of total T cells that were SARS-CoV-2-associated. Using the MIRA data, each spike-specific TCR was assigned both to the spike region to which the TCR was reactive and to a CD4 or CD8 class. Log10-transformed breadth and depth values were compared by one-way ANOVA with Sidak's multiple comparisons tests. The table was pulled from immuneACCESS by TCRdb, which kept in-frame rearrangements only. Such tables lose some clones; where checked, under half of the loss comes from unresolved V genes, and the rest has no known cause. V, J and clone size are those of that table, while D and trimming were read from the DNA. Within this sample are tens of thousands of clones, with around 83% of them counted one time only. 9.5% to 13% of the sample belongs to the ten largest clones.

The sample's time point label, in plain terms: baseline before first vaccination. Vaccinee samples came from UK trials COV001 and COV002, including a single-blind randomized controlled phase 2/3 trial of AZD1222 (ChAdOx1 nCoV-19) in healthy adults. Trial participant PBMC samples were collected at day 0 and day 28 after the second dose for TCRbeta chain sequencing. This sequence uses TRBV29-1 and TRBJ2-2; 8 central bases correspond to TRBD1. The sequenced sample was peripheral blood, obtained on day 0 of AZD1222 vaccination. The TCR was taken from an adult in good health. The nucleotide sequence reads TGCAGCATCCGGGATGGTGGGACAGGGAACACCGGGGAGCTGTTTTTT. Translated, this is CSIRDGGTGNTGELFF.